The 8 T cell receptor beta chains below were found in one sample sequenced in a study of cytomegalovirus exposure and HLA in healthy donors. Primers: 60 Vbeta forward and 13 Jbeta reverse. The repertoire was sequenced with immunoSEQ multiplex PCR; TCRdb's copy has only in-frame clones and lacks some. The sample includes roughly 170,000 clones, about 68% of them seen just once. The sample comprised PBMCs. These receptor sequences come from a female donor in good health and CMV-seronegative.

This clone was counted only a few times. The chain uses TRBV5-1 and TRBJ2-7; TRBD1 matches 10 bases. J lost 5 bases, V lost 4 bases, and 9 bases had no gene match. The germline V gene has CDR1 SGHRS and CDR2 YFSETQ. CDR3 length: 15 amino acids. The CDR3 region is CASSSRQGALNEQYF. As DNA, the CDR3 is TGCGCCAGCAGCAGCCGACAGGGGGCTCTGAACGAGCAGTACTTC. The full variable domain, with the rest looked up from reference TRBV5-1 and TRBJ2-7, is KAGVTQTPRYLIKTRGQQVTLSCSPISGHRSVSWYQQTPGQGLQFLFEYFSETQRNKGNFPGRFSGRQFSNSRSEMNVSTLELGDSALYLCASSSRQGALNEQYFGPGTRLTVT.

This chain joins TRBV5-1 and TRBJ1-4; 10 nucleotides agree with TRBD1. After removal of 3 bases from V and 8 bases from J, the junction contained 4 bases not matched to a gene. The CDR3 loop spans 14 amino acids. Germline CDR1 and CDR2: SGHRS and YFSETQ. CDR3 protein: CASSSGTGVEKLFF. CDR3 coding DNA: TGCGCCAGCAGCTCCGGGACAGGGGTCGAAAAACTGTTTTTT.

The chain has TRBV25-1 and TRBJ1-1; 7 nucleotides line up with TRBD1. The CDR3 consists of 13 residues. Germline V CDR1 and CDR2: MGHDK, SYGVNS. The trim removed 5 bases at V and 4 bases at J, leaving 4 bases unmatched. The CDR3 here is CASSWTGGTEAFF. DNA for the CDR3: TGTGCCAGCAGTTGGACAGGAGGCACTGAAGCTTTCTTT. Using reference TRBV25-1 and TRBJ1-1 for the parts outside the CDR3, the full variable domain is EADIYQTPRYLVIGTGKKITLECSQTMGHDKMYWYQQDPGMELHLIHYSYGVNSTEKGDLSSESTVSRIRTEHFPLTLESARPSHTSQYLCASSWTGGTEAFFGQGTRLTVV.

The chain employs TRBV4-1 and TRBJ2-2, with D maybe TRBD2 (6 bases). This CDR3 contains 16 residues. Trimming removed 1 base from V and 5 bases from J, with 14 bases in between. CDR1 is MGHRA and CDR2 is YSYEKL in the germline V gene. CDR3 sequence reads: CASSQAEGVRTGELFF. CDR3 in DNA: TGCGCCAGCAGCCAAGCGGAGGGAGTAAGGACCGGGGAGCTGTTTTTT.

The sample holds a few counts of this clone. The chain carries TRBV6-4 and TRBJ1-2; no reliable D call. Germline CDR1 is MRHNA and CDR2 is SNTAGT. V was pared by 7 bases and J by 6 bases, with 21 bases between. This CDR3 has 15 amino acids. CDR3 DNA: TGTGCCAGCATCAGACCTTGTGGGCCCGAAGATGGCTACACCTTC. This gives the protein CASIRPCGPEDGYTF.

This rearrangement joins TRBV6-6 to TRBJ1-5; TRBD1 might be the D (6 bases). Germline CDR1 is MNHNY and CDR2 is SVGAGI (reference sequence). Trimming stripped 7 bases from V and 5 bases from J, with 21 bases between. This CDR3 has 16 residues. The chain's CDR3 is CASTTPASGGHQPQHF. CDR3 coding DNA: TGTGCCAGCACCACCCCCGCAAGCGGGGGGCATCAGCCCCAGCATTTT.

V is TRBV4-2 and J is TRBJ1-2; TRBD1 aligns across 7 bases. After removal of 5 bases from V and 2 bases from J, the junction contained 11 bases not matched to a gene. The germline V gene has CDR1 LGHNA and CDR2 YNFKEQ. This CDR3 region has 16 residues. This chain's CDR3 is CASSTTGQEGNYGYTF. The CDR3 nucleotides read TGTGCCAGCAGCACTACCGGACAGGAGGGCAACTATGGCTACACCTTC.

The chain couples TRBV27 to TRBJ1-4, with 8 bases lining up with TRBD1. J lost 3 bases, V lost 5 bases, and 5 bases had no gene match. CDR3 length equals 15 residues. Germline CDR1 reads MNHEY; CDR2 reads SMNVEV (reference sequence). CDR3 sequence reads: CASSPAGGPNEKLFF. In DNA form, the CDR3 reads TGTGCCAGCAGTCCGGCAGGGGGCCCTAATGAAAAACTGTTTTTT.